Shown below are 3 T cell receptor beta chains from a single sample sequenced in a study of monozygotic twins with inflammatory bowel disease. TCRdb reanalyzed the 5' RACE reads and collapses them to one entry per CDR3 protein, without DNA. This specimen shows 300,000 to 400,000 distinct CDR3 sequences; the ten leading clones hold 2.6%. Specimen: blood. The receptors were sampled from a human donor with ulcerative colitis or Crohn's disease, or a healthy co-twin of an affected twin (not recorded which).

The chain links TRBV5-5 to TRBJ1-5. The CDR3 is 15 amino acids. CDR1 and CDR2 (germline): SGHKS, YYEKEE (reference sequence). The CDR3 sequence is CASSLGGNRDQPQHF.

V gene TRBV9 combines with J gene TRBJ2-3. Germline values: CDR1 SGDLS, CDR2 YYNGEE. This CDR3 contains 13 residues. This CDR3 is CASSGTSTDTQYF.

V gene TRBV25-1 combines with J gene TRBJ1-1; TCRdb's D call, TRBD1, is unchecked because there is no DNA. The germline CDR1 and CDR2 sequences are MGHDK and SYGVNS. The CDR3 runs to 15 residues. The CDR3 protein is CASSESEGRGAEAFF. Full variable domain (outside the CDR3, taken from reference TRBV25-1 and TRBJ1-1): EADIYQTPRYLVIGTGKKITLECSQTMGHDKMYWYQQDPGMELHLIHYSYGVNSTEKGDLSSESTVSRIRTEHFPLTLESARPSHTSQYLCASSESEGRGAEAFFGQGTRLTVV.